This passage covers 27 T cell receptor beta chains from one sample sequenced in a study of CD4 T cells in relation to SARS-CoV-2 and coronaviruses. The antigens of these receptors remain unknown. TCRdb's table, derived via immunoSEQ multiplex PCR, lists solely in-frame clones and lacks some. Of around 41,000 clones in the sample, nearly 85% were seen once. Sequencing input: naive CD4+ T cells from PBMCs, cultured in vitro. As for subset: naive CD4+ T cells isolated by negative enrichment. These receptors were taken from an adult with COVID-19.

This chain links TRBV7-6 with TRBJ1-2; TRBD1 agrees at 10 bases. Germline CDR1 reads SGHVS; CDR2 reads FNYEAQ. With 5 bases clipped from V and 3 bases from J, the junction kept 6 bases outside the gene matches. The CDR3 is 15 residues long. For the CDR3, the DNA is TGTGCCAGCAGCCCATCCGGGACAGGGGACTATGGCTACACCTTC. Its translation: CASSPSGTGDYGYTF.

The chain couples TRBV7-9 to TRBJ1-2; D is uncertain. CDR1 SEHNR and CDR2 FQNEAQ come from the germline V gene (reference sequence). V lost 4 bases and J 5 bases, leaving 20 bases between the germline ends. The CDR3 is 16 amino acids. The CDR3 loop reads CASSYTPVSLGYGYTF. DNA for the CDR3: TGTGCCAGCAGCTACACCCCTGTCTCTCTCGGGTATGGCTACACCTTC.

The chain couples TRBV9 to TRBJ1-6; 9 positions agree with TRBD1. The CDR3 runs to 13 residues. V was pared by 2 bases and J by 10 bases, with 1 base of the junction left unmatched. CDR1 SGDLS and CDR2 YYNGEE come from the germline V gene. The CDR3 DNA reads as TGTGCCAGCAGCGTTACAGGGGGCTCACCCCTCCACTTT. Translation: CASSVTGGSPLHF.

The chain employs TRBV5-1 and TRBJ2-1; 9 bases map to TRBD2. This CDR3 has 19 amino acids. V shed 0 bases, J shed 0 bases, and the junction held 10 bases outside the gene matches. CDR1 is SGHRS and CDR2 is YFSETQ in the germline V gene. The CDR3 sequence: CASSLAGLAQIRSYNEQFF. The CDR3 DNA is TGCGCCAGCAGCTTGGCCGGACTAGCGCAGATACGCTCCTACAATGAGCAGTTCTTC.

The rearrangement links TRBV6-2 or TRBV6-3 to TRBJ2-1; 14 bases are a match to TRBD2. Germline assignment: CDR1 MNHEY and CDR2 SVGEGT. Trimming took 2 bases from V and 9 from J; bases not matched to a gene: 0. This CDR3 has 14 amino acids. CDR3 coding DNA: TGTGCCAGCAGTTACGGACTAGCGGGAGGTGAGCAGTTCTTC. Protein: CASSYGLAGGEQFF.

The rearrangement uses TRBV19 and TRBJ1-1; perhaps TRBD1 as D (5 bases). The germline V and J ends were trimmed by 4 bases and 0 bases, with 18 bases remaining between them. In germline, CDR1 is LNHDA, CDR2 SQIVND (reference sequence). The CDR3 runs 17 residues. The CDR3, as DNA: TGTGCCAGTAGTAGGGGAGGGGCCCAGGTCATGAACACTGAAGCTTTCTTT. Amino acid sequence: CASSRGGAQVMNTEAFF.

Written as DNA, the CDR3 is TGTGCCAGCAGCCCCTACCCGACAGCTAGCTCCTACGAGCAGTACTTC. This translates into CASSPYPTASSYEQYF. The rearrangement joins TRBV5-4 to TRBJ2-7, with D possibly TRBD1 on 5 matching bases. The CDR3 runs to 16 residues. The V end lost 4 bases, the J end lost 0 bases, and 17 bases lay between the germline ends. Looked up from germline, CDR1 is SGHNT and CDR2 is YYREEE (reference sequence).

J is TRBJ2-7 and V is TRBV6-5; 7 nucleotides line up with TRBD1. The length of the CDR3 is 14 residues. The junction had 6 bases not matched to a gene; V was cut back by 5 bases and J by 2 bases. CDR1 MNHEY and CDR2 SVGAGI come from the germline V gene. CDR3 loop: CASSLDRDPYEQYF. The DNA for the CDR3 is TGTGCCAGCAGTCTCGACAGGGATCCCTACGAGCAGTACTTC.

V and J are TRBV5-6 and TRBJ2-7, with no clear D. This CDR3 region has 16 residues. The V gene's germline CDR1 is SGHDT and CDR2 YYEEEE. With 1 base removed from V and 3 bases from J, the gap between germline ends came to 17 bases. The CDR3 spells CASSLRGHLKYYEQYF. The CDR3 nucleotides read TGTGCCAGCAGCTTGCGCGGTCACCTTAAATACTACGAGCAGTACTTC.

V usage is TRBV7-3 and J usage is TRBJ2-7, with 9 bases identical to TRBD2. Per the germline V gene, CDR1 is SGHTA and CDR2 is FQGTGA. The CDR3 extends over 15 amino acids. Trimming cost V 5 bases and J 0 bases; bases outside gene matches: 5. The CDR3 bases are TGTGCCAGCAGCCCGCTAGCGGGGAGCTCCTACGAGCAGTACTTC. Translating it yields CASSPLAGSSYEQYF.

In its sample, this clone was seen a few times. J is TRBJ2-7 and V is TRBV19; D not certain. Germline-derived CDR1 and CDR2 are LNHDA and SQIVND (reference sequence). The CDR3 length is 11 residues. V was cut by 1 base and J by 3 bases, with 1 base left in between. Here the CDR3 DNA reads TGTGCCAGTAGTATAGGCTACGAGCAGTACTTC. Its translation: CASSIGYEQYF.

The chain links TRBV28 to TRBJ2-5, with 9 bases fitting TRBD1. The CDR3 covers 16 residues. CDR1 is MDHEN and CDR2 is SYDVKM in the germline V gene. Unmatched junction bases numbered 10, after V lost 5 bases and J lost 3 bases. The CDR3 here is CASSPAPGTGKETQYF. As DNA, the CDR3 is TGTGCCAGCAGTCCCGCCCCCGGGACAGGGAAAGAGACCCAGTACTTC.

The J gene is TRBJ2-1, the V gene TRBV28; 7 bases are shared with TRBD2. V dropped 3 bases and J dropped 1; count of bases not matched to a gene: 9. Germline CDR1 MDHEN, CDR2 SYDVKM. There are 17 residues in the CDR3. Written as DNA, the CDR3 is TGTGCCAGCAGTTTCGGGGGGAGTAGCGGGTCCTACAATGAGCAGTTCTTC. It is translated as CASSFGGSSGSYNEQFF.

The chain recombines TRBV6-1 with TRBJ1-5; TRBD1 might be the D (5 bases). Between the trimmed V and J ends, which lost 4 bases and 4 bases, there was a span of 20 bases. Germline CDR1 reads MNHNS; CDR2 reads SASEGT. The CDR3 totals 17 residues. CDR3 in DNA: TGTGCCAGCAGTGGCCCCAGATCGGGACGGAAAAATCAGCCCCAGCATTTT. Protein product: CASSGPRSGRKNQPQHF.

This clone was seen only once. The V call is TRBV4-1, the J call TRBJ1-1; D not certain. Germline loops: CDR1 MGHRA, CDR2 YSYEKL. V lost 1 base and J lost 4, with 10 bases in between. CDR3 length equals 14 residues. CDR3: CASSQVGDGTEAFF. DNA for the CDR3: TGCGCCAGCAGCCAAGTGGGTGATGGCACTGAAGCTTTCTTT.

The chain joins TRBV6-7 to TRBJ1-5; possible D gene TRBD1, 6 bases. TRBV6-7 is annotated as an ORF whose role is uncertain. This CDR3 comprises 16 residues. Trimming removed 0 bases from V and 2 bases from J, with 11 bases in between. CDR3 in DNA: TGTGCCAGCAGTTACTCCCGCAGGGGAGGCAATCAGCCCCAGCATTTT. Translation gives CASSYSRRGGNQPQHF.

The chain uses TRBV28 and TRBJ2-5; TRBD2 matches 8 bases. Germline lookup yields CDR1 MDHEN and CDR2 SYDVKM. The V segment lost 4 bases and the J segment 5 bases; nucleotides outside the gene matches: 15. The CDR3 loop spans 17 amino acids. CDR3 nucleotides: TGTGCCAGCAGTTCCAACGGGAGGGGGGGGTACAGGGAGACCCAGTACTTC. It specifies CASSSNGRGGYRETQYF.

This rearrangement joins TRBV5-1 to TRBJ2-4; TRBD2 aligns across 11 bases. This CDR3 has 19 residues. V trimming: 6 bases; J trimming: 4 bases; junction bases outside the gene matches: 18. CDR1 is SGHRS and CDR2 is YFSETQ in the germline V gene. DNA of the CDR3: TGCGCCAGCACAAAATCACTTTATAGCGGGAGGGATCCTAAAAACATTCAGTACTTC. Protein product: CASTKSLYSGRDPKNIQYF. Together with reference TRBV5-1 and TRBJ2-4, the CDR3 gives the full variable domain: KAGVTQTPRYLIKTRGQQVTLSCSPISGHRSVSWYQQTPGQGLQFLFEYFSETQRNKGNFPGRFSGRQFSNSRSEMNVSTLELGDSALYLCASTKSLYSGRDPKNIQYFGAGTRLSVL.

V usage is TRBV7-2 and J usage is TRBJ2-5; tentative D call: TRBD1 (6 bases). V was cut by 4 bases and J by 5 bases, with 14 bases left in between. Germline assignment: CDR1 SGHTA and CDR2 FQGNSA. CDR3 size: 14 residues. The CDR3 sequence: CASSSPRGSETQYF. Here the CDR3 DNA reads TGTGCCAGCAGCTCTCCTAGGGGGTCGGAGACCCAGTACTTC.

The chain combines TRBV29-1 with TRBJ2-5; D is undetermined. Germline V gene lookup returns CDR1 SQVTM and CDR2 ANQGSEA. The V gene lost 3 bases and the J gene lost 5 bases, with 10 bases spanning the gap. This CDR3 is 12 amino acids long. CDR3 protein: CSVDLFPETQYF. CDR3 DNA: TGCAGCGTTGATCTGTTCCCGGAGACCCAGTACTTC.

The chain joins TRBV24-1 to TRBJ2-1; D unresolved. The CDR3 consists of 14 residues. Germline-derived CDR1 and CDR2 are KGHDR and SFDVKD. V gave up 4 bases and J gave up 6 bases, with 12 bases separating them. CDR3 in amino acids: CATSEDTWGNEQFF. The CDR3 DNA is TGTGCCACCAGTGAAGACACGTGGGGCAATGAGCAGTTCTTC.

V is TRBV20-1 and J is TRBJ2-3; 8 bases line up with TRBD2. V shed 7 bases and J 8 bases; nucleotides not matched to a gene: 5. Germline V gene data show CDR1 as DFQATT and CDR2 as SNEGSKA (reference sequence). The CDR3 length is 11 residues. This CDR3 is CSGLARPTQYF. CDR3 bases: TGCAGTGGACTAGCGAGACCTACGCAGTATTTT.

Here the CDR3 DNA reads TGTGCCAGCAGCTACACTAGCGACACAGATACGCAGTATTTT. It translates to CASSYTSDTDTQYF. The V call is TRBV7-9, the J call TRBJ2-3; TRBD2 agrees at 7 bases. J was trimmed by 2 bases and V by 4 bases; bases with no gene match: 3. Germline loops: CDR1 SEHNR, CDR2 FQNEAQ (reference sequence). The CDR3 contains 14 residues.

The chain combines TRBV3-1 (or the pseudogene TRBV3-2) with TRBJ2-3, with D unclear. The CDR3 loop spans 13 amino acids. CDR1 is LGHDT, CDR2 YNNKEL, per germline (reference sequence). V was shortened by 1 base and J by 8 bases, with 10 bases between the two germline ends. CDR3 DNA sequence: TGTGCCAGCAGCCAAGTCGACCCGATTACGCAGTATTTT. This sequence encodes CASSQVDPITQYF.

This clone was detected only once. The CDR3 here is CASSLGEGTGNYEQYF. In DNA form, the CDR3 reads TGTGCCAGCAGCTTAGGGGAAGGGACAGGGAACTACGAGCAGTACTTC. V gene TRBV11-2 combines with J gene TRBJ2-7; 9 bases are a match to TRBD1. Germline V CDR1 and CDR2: SGHAT, FQNNGV. V shed 1 base and J 3 bases; nucleotides not matched to a gene: 7. This CDR3 is built from 16 residues.

This clone was counted a single time. This sequence joins TRBV5-8 and TRBJ2-1; 9 positions match TRBD2. This CDR3 has 17 amino acids. Losses at the gene ends were 1 base for V and 0 bases for J; bases not matched to a gene: 5. The germline CDR1 and CDR2 sequences are SGHTS and YDEGEE. The CDR3 coding sequence is TGTGCCAGCAGCTTGTTAGGTAGCGGGAGCTCCTACAATGAGCAGTTCTTC. It codes for CASSLLGSGSSYNEQFF.

The chain employs TRBV11-2 and TRBJ1-1; D not resolved. CDR3 length: 14 residues. Trimming shortened V by 5 bases and J by 8 bases, and 18 bases separated the two germline ends. Germline assignment: CDR1 SGHAT and CDR2 FQNNGV. The CDR3 loop reads CASSQEVGEAEAFF. Here the CDR3 DNA reads TGTGCCAGCAGCCAGGAAGTTGGCGAAGCCGAAGCTTTCTTT.